Given below is one T cell receptor (beta chain) in context. What it recognizes is unknown. The record originates from a study of radiation and T cells in renal cell carcinoma. Treatment: 15 Gy SBRT to primary tumor, nephrectomy 4 weeks later. Clear cell pathology was present in this patient's renal cell carcinoma. Study results and limitations: In nephrectomy-only tumors, top 100 clonotypes averaged approximately 40%, versus about 50% irradiated.

Germline CDR1 and CDR2: SGHDN and FVKESK. V was trimmed by 2 bases and J by 8 bases, leaving 12 bases between them. This CDR3 comprises 14 residues. TCRdb keeps only in-frame clones here, not all; method: immunoSEQ multiplex PCR. The table shows some 14,000 clones, with roughly 64% occurring only once. The chain links TRBV14 to TRBJ2-2; a possible D gene is TRBD2 (5 bases). The input for sequencing was tumor tissue, taken from a patient whose treatment included radiotherapy and nephrectomy. This TCR was sampled from a woman in her 70s with renal cell carcinoma. CDR3 loop: CASSQRGDSGELFF. Written as DNA, the CDR3 is TGTGCCAGCAGCCAACGGGGAGATTCGGGGGAGCTGTTTTTT.